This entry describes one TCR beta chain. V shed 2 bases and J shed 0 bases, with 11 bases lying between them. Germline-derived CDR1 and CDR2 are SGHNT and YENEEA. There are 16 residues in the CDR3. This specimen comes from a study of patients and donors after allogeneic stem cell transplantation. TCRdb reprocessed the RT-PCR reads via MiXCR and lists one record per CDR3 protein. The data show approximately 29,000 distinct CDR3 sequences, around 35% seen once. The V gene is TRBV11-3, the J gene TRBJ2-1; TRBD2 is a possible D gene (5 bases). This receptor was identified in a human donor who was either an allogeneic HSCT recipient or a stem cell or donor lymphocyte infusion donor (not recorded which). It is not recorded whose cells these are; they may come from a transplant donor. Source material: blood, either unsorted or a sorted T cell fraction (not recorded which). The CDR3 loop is CASSLTPRGSYNEQFF. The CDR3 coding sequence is TGTGCCAGCAGCTTAACCCCCCGGGGCTCCTACAATGAGCAGTTCTTC.